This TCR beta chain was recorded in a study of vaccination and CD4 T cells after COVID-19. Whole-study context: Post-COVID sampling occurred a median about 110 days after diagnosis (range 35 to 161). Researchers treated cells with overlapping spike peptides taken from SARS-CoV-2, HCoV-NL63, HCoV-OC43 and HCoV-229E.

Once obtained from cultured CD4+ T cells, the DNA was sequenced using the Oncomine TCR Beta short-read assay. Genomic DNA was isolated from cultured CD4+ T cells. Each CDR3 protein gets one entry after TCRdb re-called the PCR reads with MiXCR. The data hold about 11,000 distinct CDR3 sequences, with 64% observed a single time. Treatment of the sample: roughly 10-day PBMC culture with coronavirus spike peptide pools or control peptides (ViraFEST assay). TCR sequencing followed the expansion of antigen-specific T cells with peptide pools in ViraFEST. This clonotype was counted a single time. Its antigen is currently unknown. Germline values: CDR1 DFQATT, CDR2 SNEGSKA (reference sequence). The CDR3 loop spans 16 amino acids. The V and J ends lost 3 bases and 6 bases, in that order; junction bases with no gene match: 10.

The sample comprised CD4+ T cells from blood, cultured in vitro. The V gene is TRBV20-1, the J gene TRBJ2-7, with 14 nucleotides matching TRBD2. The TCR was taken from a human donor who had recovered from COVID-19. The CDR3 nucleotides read TGCAGTGCTAGGGGGACTAGCGGGGGTTTTCAGGGCGAGCAGTACTTC. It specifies CSARGTSGGFQGEQYF.